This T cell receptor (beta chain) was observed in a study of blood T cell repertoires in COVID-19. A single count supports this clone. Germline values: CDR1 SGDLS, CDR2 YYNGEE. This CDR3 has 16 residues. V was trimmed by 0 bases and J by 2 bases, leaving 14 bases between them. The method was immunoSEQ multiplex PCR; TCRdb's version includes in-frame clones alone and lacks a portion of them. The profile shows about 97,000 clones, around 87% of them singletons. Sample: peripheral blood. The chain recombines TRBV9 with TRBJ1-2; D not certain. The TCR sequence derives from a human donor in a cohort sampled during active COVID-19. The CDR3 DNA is TGTGCCAGCAGCGTAGATCAGGTCCCGCTCAACTATGGCTACACCTTC. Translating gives CASSVDQVPLNYGYTF.